The 6 T cell receptor beta chains below were found in one sample sequenced in a study of T-cell memory formation after mild COVID-19. TCRdb fed the 5' RACE reads into MiXCR, producing one record per CDR3 protein. The sample shows roughly 250,000 distinct CDR3 sequences, 16% of them seen only once. Sequenced sample: PBMCs or a T cell subset sorted from them (not recorded which). The receptors derive from a man between 18 and 35 years old who had mild COVID-19 (a few samples of this study predate the infection). Cell type and time point are not known.

This chain uses TRBV7-8 with TRBJ1-1; D is uncertain. The germline V gene encodes CDR1 SGHVS and CDR2 FQNEAQ. V lost 1 base and J 4 bases, leaving 19 bases between the germline ends. This CDR3 is 17 amino acids long. This CDR3 reads CASSLVRGKDLGTEAFF. Here the CDR3 DNA reads TGTGCCAGCAGCTTAGTGCGAGGAAAGGATTTGGGCACTGAAGCTTTCTTT.

V usage is TRBV7-3 and J usage is TRBJ1-1; 7 bases line up with TRBD1. This CDR3 contains 14 residues. Germline CDR1 is SGHTA and CDR2 is FQGTGA. Losses at the gene ends were 5 bases for V and 4 bases for J; bases not matched to a gene: 7. The CDR3 nucleotides read TGTGCCAGCAGCGAGGCCAGGGGGGTCACTGAAGCTTTCTTT. It encodes CASSEARGVTEAFF.

The table lists this clonotype with a few counts. The chain joins TRBV7-2 to TRBJ1-3; D gene ambiguous. CDR1 and CDR2 (germline): SGHTA, FQGNSA. This CDR3 region has 15 residues. V was trimmed by 5 bases and J by 4 bases, leaving 15 bases between them. The CDR3 reads CASSPIAQSGNTIYF. The DNA of the CDR3 is TGTGCCAGCAGCCCCATAGCGCAATCAGGAAACACCATATATTTT.

The chain is built from TRBV20-1 and TRBJ2-5; D is perhaps TRBD2 (5 bases). This CDR3 is built from 13 residues. The V and J ends lost 5 bases and 4 bases respectively, with 14 bases between them. Germline-derived CDR1 and CDR2 are DFQATT and SNEGSKA (reference sequence). The CDR3 loop is CSAARLATETQYF. In DNA, the CDR3 is TGCAGTGCTGCCCGGCTAGCAACAGAGACCCAGTACTTC.

Only a few counts were recorded for this clonotype. The chain recombines TRBV29-1 with TRBJ1-1; D remains ambiguous. This CDR3 has 11 amino acids. Germline loops: CDR1 SQVTM, CDR2 ANQGSEA. Trimming took 7 bases from V and 6 from J, leaving 12 bases between them. This CDR3 is CSGTNGAEAFF. CDR3 sequence (DNA): TGCAGCGGGACCAACGGGGCTGAAGCTTTCTTT.

This clonotype was counted many times. The chain carries TRBV20-1 and TRBJ1-5; D might be TRBD1 (5 bases). Germline V gene data show CDR1 as DFQATT and CDR2 as SNEGSKA (reference sequence). The CDR3 totals 15 residues. Deletions cut 3 bases from V and 1 base from J, with 13 bases between. CDR3 sequence reads: CSASRVGGSNQPQHF. For the CDR3, the DNA is TGCAGTGCTAGTCGAGTTGGGGGGAGCAATCAGCCCCAGCATTTT.